Below, 5 T cell receptor beta chains from the same sample are listed, as sequenced in a study of blood T cell repertoires in COVID-19. Clones were read by immunoSEQ multiplex PCR, and TCRdb kept only the in-frame ones, dropping some. The data contain 230,000 or so clones, 88% of them singletons. Sequencing used PBMCs or T cells enriched from blood (not recorded which). The receptors here all came from a woman aged 40 to 55 with acute COVID-19.

This chain joins TRBV30 and TRBJ2-7, with a possible D match to TRBD2 (5 bases). This CDR3 region has 18 residues. Germline CDR1 is GTSNPN and CDR2 is SVGIG (reference sequence). V shed 2 bases and J shed 4 bases, with 27 bases lying between them. The chain's CDR3 is CAWSPPPPDPTRGYEQYF. For the CDR3, the DNA is TGTGCCTGGAGTCCCCCACCCCCGGACCCCACGAGAGGGTACGAGCAGTACTTC.

V and J are TRBV4-1 and TRBJ1-4; D ambiguous. V lost 4 bases and J lost 8, with 11 bases in between. The germline gives CDR1 MGHRA, CDR2 YSYEKL. The CDR3 has 13 amino acids. CDR3 in amino acids: CASSLWRGEKLFF. The CDR3 nucleotides are TGCGCCAGCAGCCTATGGAGAGGGGAAAAACTGTTTTTT.

This sequence joins TRBV27 and TRBJ1-6, with D perhaps TRBD1 (5 bases). The germline V gene encodes CDR1 MNHEY and CDR2 SMNVEV (reference sequence). The length of the CDR3 is 13 residues. V shed 3 bases and J shed 11 bases, with 11 bases lying between them. The CDR3 nucleotides are TGTGCCAGCAGTTTTCGGGGGGAAGCACCCCTCCACTTT. Translated: CASSFRGEAPLHF.

This chain joins TRBV11-3 and TRBJ2-7, with TRBD1 identical over 9 bases. CDR3 length: 15 amino acids. CDR1 and CDR2 from the germline V gene are SGHNT and YENEEA. V was clipped by 4 bases and J by 6 bases; unmatched bases: 10. CDR3 nucleotide sequence: TGTGCCAGCAGCTCACCACCGGGACAGGGTCCCGAGCAGTACTTC. It specifies CASSSPPGQGPEQYF. Supplemented by reference TRBV11-3 and TRBJ2-7, the full variable domain reads EAGVVQSPRYKIIEKKQPVAFWCNPISGHNTLYWYLQNLGQGPELLIRYENEEAVDDSQLPKDRFSAERLKGVDSTLKIQPAELGDSAVYLCASSSPPGQGPEQYFGPGTRLTVT.

The V gene is TRBV5-5, the J gene TRBJ2-5; 12 nucleotides line up with TRBD2. The V gene's germline CDR1 is SGHKS and CDR2 YYEKEE (reference sequence). Trimming took 0 bases from V and 2 from J; bases not matched to a gene: 2. The CDR3 length is 16 residues. CDR3 amino acids: CASSLGLAGGQETQYF. CDR3 DNA: TGTGCCAGCAGCTTGGGGCTAGCGGGGGGGCAAGAGACCCAGTACTTC.